This TCR beta chain was sequenced for a study of T cells in Graves' hyperthyroidism and ophthalmopathy (dated by TCRdb to between 2018 and 2021). With respect to the entire study: Peripheral blood was sampled at the time of initial diagnosis, prior to any treatment. To identify TCR V-J signatures that set the groups apart, the researchers used a discovery cohort of 90 to 100 patients, made up of fewer than 50 with Graves' ophthalmopathy and about 60 with stable Graves' hyperthyroidism. An independent validation cohort of about 20 hyperthyroidism patients and 17 patients who later progressed to ophthalmopathy tested prospective prediction of ophthalmopathy. The 75 to 100 discovery patients were randomly split 7:3 into training and test sets. In about 6 Graves' hyperthyroidism patients, the study also compared T-cell repertoires from thyroid tissue with T-cell repertoires from blood. After sampling, hyperthyroidism patients received methimazole starting at 30 mg daily, and ophthalmopathy patients received high-dose intravenous methylprednisolone. The paper reports TCR Vbeta CDR3 sequencing of some 140 peripheral blood samples: approximately 41 ophthalmopathy, 75 to 80 hyperthyroidism and approximately 17 progressor patients. Summary of the overall study and its limitations: Blood samples also contained most of the expanded thyroid clonotypes (frequency above 0.001), which suggests that blood repertoires may reflect thyroid immune responses. Sample size was not statistically predetermined, and blinding of investigators to group allocation was not performed. During validation, the model predicted progression to ophthalmopathy a median of around 6 months ahead of onset, with around 71% sensitivity and 72.22% specificity. In cross-validation, a model built on a 13 V-J signature told ophthalmopathy apart from stable hyperthyroidism with 87.88% sensitivity and roughly 81% specificity, and in testing the same model reached 80%/75%.

There are a few counts of this clonotype. Its antigen is currently not known. No quality values exist for individual bases; no much larger clone is one base distant. Hyperthyroidism patients were newly diagnosed, had a disease duration of under 2 months, and were aged 18 to 65 years. Any patient with an uncontrolled infection, another autoimmune disease, pregnancy or lactation was excluded. Diagnoses were established on the basis of clinical symptoms, serum thyroxine and TRAb, thyroid ultrasound, and orbital computed tomography. Blood from progressor patients was collected at the time of first diagnosis with hyperthyroidism, before any ophthalmopathy symptoms had appeared. PBMCs were isolated from 8 to 10 ml of fresh peripheral blood by Ficoll-Paque density gradient centrifugation. Progressor patients were initially diagnosed with Graves' hyperthyroidism and developed ophthalmopathy during follow-up. Total RNA was extracted with Trizol reagent, and quality was checked on an Agilent 2100 Bioanalyzer.

TCR beta CDR3 regions were amplified from RNA transcripts. For the first round of RT-PCR on the TCR CDR3, the HTBI primer set was used together with the Qiagen OneStep RT-PCR kit. Libraries were constructed in a second round of multiplex PCR, after which size selection and purification were carried out. Libraries were sequenced paired-end with 100 bp reads on an Illumina HiSeq2000. The original pipeline was this. Raw data were processed with SOAPnuke, discarding reads with adapters, uncalled bases, mean Phred below 15, or no exact constant-primer or identifier match. High-quality paired reads were merged using COPE v1.2.5, and each unique nucleotide sequence was defined as a clonotype. Clonotypes were aligned to IMGT TRBV, TRBD and TRBJ reference segments using MiTCR v1.1. The analysis included only V-J combinations with a frequency above 0.0001, which together covered about 99% of the repertoires. A TCS score was defined as the ratio of F50 (clonal expansion) to E x V (chaos), with BLOSUM62-based TCRdist applied between CDR3 peptides within each V-J. Welch's t-statistics and random forest reduced around 510 V-J features to around 14, which were used in a naive Bayes classifier (R e1071). TCRdb redid the processing of the public reads, applying fastp at Q25 and MiXCR, and retained in-frame beta chains. Each entry merges the rows of one CDR3 protein and shows their most common DNA and genes. For this entry, the V and J calls and clone size follow TCRdb and not the study's own pipeline. The sample includes under 750,000 distinct CDR3 sequences, with around 19% observed a single time. 15% to 20% of the sample is taken by the ten largest.

As encoded in the germline V gene (reference sequence), CDR1 is LNHDA while CDR2 is SQIVND. The CDR3 has 14 amino acids, counting the end cysteine and phenylalanine. The sequence is cut down to CDR3 DNA, 42 bases in frame from base 1. V is pared back by 5 bases and J by 1 base, with 10 bases lying between the germline termini. Sample: blood. The receptor's source is a woman aged 45-60 years with Graves' hyperthyroidism that later progressed to Graves' ophthalmopathy. The V and J segments used are TRBV19 and TRBJ2-3; perhaps TRBD1 is the D gene, with 6 bases matching. DNA sequence: TGTGCCAGTAGTGTCAGACAGGGCACAGATACGCAGTATTTT. Translated, this is CASSVRQGTDTQYF.